This T cell receptor (beta chain) was recorded in a study of T-cell memory formation after mild COVID-19. Study results and caveats: Prior to infection, memory already included some responding clones, suggesting cross-reactive memory joined.

Comments on this clonotype: The antigen is not known.

TCRdb re-derived calls from the 5' RACE reads in MiXCR, one entry per CDR3 protein. The sample lists some 330,000 distinct CDR3 sequences, 20% to 25% occurring once. This CDR3 spans 14 amino acids. In germline, CDR1 is DFQATT, CDR2 SNEGSKA (reference sequence). V dropped 6 bases and J dropped 2; count of bases not matched to a gene: 8. This TCR was recovered from an adult woman who had mild COVID-19 (a few samples of this study predate the infection). Cell type and time point are not known. The specimen sequenced was PBMCs or a T cell subset sorted from them (not recorded which). The chain joins TRBV20-1 to TRBJ2-5; 8 bases are shared with TRBD1. The CDR3 DNA follows: TGCAGTGCGGGGGACAGGACAACACAAGAGACCCAGTACTTC. Translation: CSAGDRTTQETQYF.